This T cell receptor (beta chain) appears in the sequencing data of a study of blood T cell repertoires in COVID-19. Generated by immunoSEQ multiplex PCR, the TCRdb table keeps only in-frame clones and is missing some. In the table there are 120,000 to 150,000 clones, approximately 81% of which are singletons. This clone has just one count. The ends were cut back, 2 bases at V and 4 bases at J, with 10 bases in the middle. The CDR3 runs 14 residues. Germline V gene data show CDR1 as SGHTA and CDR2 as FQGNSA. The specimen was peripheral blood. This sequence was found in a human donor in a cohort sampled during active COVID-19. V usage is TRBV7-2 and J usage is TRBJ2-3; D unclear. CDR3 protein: CASSLRSPADTQYF. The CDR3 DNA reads TGTGCCAGCAGCTTACGTTCGCCAGCAGATACGCAGTATTTT.